The next 29 T cell receptor beta chains were all read from a single sample in a study of T-cell memory formation after mild COVID-19. TCRdb processed the 5' RACE reads anew with MiXCR; each CDR3 protein has one entry. The repertoire holds 380,000 or so distinct CDR3 sequences, roughly 13% seen once, with 20% to 25% in the top ten. Sequencing was done on a sample of PBMCs or a T cell subset sorted from them (not recorded which). The receptors were sampled from a man younger than 35 who had mild COVID-19 (a few samples of this study predate the infection). Cell type and time point are not known.

The table lists this clonotype with a few counts. This sequence joins TRBV6-4 and TRBJ2-1; the match to TRBD2 covers 8 bases. The V gene's germline CDR1 is MRHNA and CDR2 SNTAGT. The CDR3 has 16 residues. J gave up 3 bases and V 6 bases, and 10 bases lay outside the gene matches. This CDR3 reads CASSPAGGPYYNEQFF. CDR3 DNA sequence: TGTGCCAGCAGCCCCGCGGGGGGACCCTACTACAATGAGCAGTTCTTC.

This clonotype was observed a few times. The chain combines TRBV7-2 with TRBJ1-5, with D hard to call. The CDR3 covers 13 residues. Germline-derived CDR1 and CDR2 are SGHTA and FQGNSA. Trimming cost V 0 bases and J 4 bases, with 4 bases left between them. CDR3 bases: TGTGCCAGCAGCTTAGCATGGAATCAGCCCCAGCATTTT. Its translation is CASSLAWNQPQHF.

The chain has TRBV7-8 and TRBJ2-7, with 8 bases fitting TRBD1. The J segment lost 6 bases and the V segment lost 4 bases, leaving 11 bases of the junction unmatched. This CDR3 comprises 15 residues. Germline values: CDR1 SGHVS, CDR2 FQNEAQ. CDR3 coding DNA: TGTGCCAGCAGCTCGAGGACAGGGACGGAGGCCGAGCAGTACGTC. Encoded protein: CASSSRTGTEAEQYV.

The rearrangement uses TRBV10-3 and TRBJ2-1; TRBD1 might be the D (6 bases). The CDR3 has 13 amino acids. Germline values: CDR1 ENHRY, CDR2 SYGVKD. Trimming removed 10 bases at V and 6 bases at J, with 16 bases between. CDR3 in amino acids: CATNRVGGNEQFF. As DNA, the CDR3 is TGTGCCACCAACAGGGTTGGAGGCAATGAGCAGTTCTTC.

The chain recombines TRBV6-2 or TRBV6-3 with TRBJ2-4; 9 bases align to TRBD1. This CDR3 spans 15 amino acids. V trimming: 6 bases; J trimming: 3 bases; junction bases outside the gene matches: 6. From germline, CDR1 is MNHEY and CDR2 SVGEGT. The CDR3 region has the DNA TGTGCCAGCAGAACAGGGGGCTTTGACAAAAACATTCAGTACTTC. Translating gives CASRTGGFDKNIQYF.

This clonotype showed up just a few times. V and J are TRBV7-3 and TRBJ2-1, with D perhaps being TRBD1 or TRBD2 (5 bases each). The ends were cut back, 2 bases at V and 6 bases at J, with 8 bases in the middle. Germline CDR1 SGHTA, CDR2 FQGTGA. This CDR3 comprises 13 residues. The CDR3 loop is CASSLHGGNEQFF. DNA for the CDR3: TGTGCCAGCAGCTTACATGGGGGCAATGAGCAGTTCTTC. Based on the CDR3 plus reference TRBV7-3 and TRBJ2-1, the full variable domain is GAGVSQTPSNKVTEKGKYVELRCDPISGHTALYWYRQSLGQGPEFLIYFQGTGAADDSGLPNDRFFAVRPEGSVSTLKIQRTERGDSAVYLCASSLHGGNEQFFGPGTRLTVL.

The gene calls are TRBV9 and TRBJ1-3; D possibly corresponds to TRBD1 (5 bases). This CDR3 region has 16 residues. V lost 4 bases to trimming and J lost 1 base, with 15 bases between them. Germline CDR1 SGDLS, CDR2 YYNGEE. CDR3 sequence (DNA): TGTGCCAGCAGCTCGGGGGGACGTGATTCTGGAAACACCATATATTTT. As protein: CASSSGGRDSGNTIYF.

This clonotype was seen a few times. This rearrangement joins TRBV7-9 to TRBJ2-7, with 7 bases identical to TRBD1. V gave up 5 bases and J gave up 5 bases; unmatched junction bases: 9. The CDR3 runs 14 residues. Germline V gene data show CDR1 as SEHNR and CDR2 as FQNEAQ (reference sequence). The CDR3 is CASSGRQGRDEQYF. The DNA for the CDR3 is TGTGCCAGCAGCGGCCGACAGGGTCGGGACGAGCAGTACTTC.

This clonotype was detected only a few times. This rearrangement joins TRBV18 to TRBJ2-7, with 8 bases lining up with TRBD1. Germline lookup yields CDR1 KGHSH and CDR2 LQKENI. V shed 3 bases, J shed 6 bases, and the junction held 13 bases outside the gene matches. This CDR3 contains 16 residues. CDR3 in amino acids: CASSPIDRGLIGEQYF. The CDR3 nucleotides read TGTGCCAGCTCACCTATCGACAGGGGATTGATCGGCGAGCAGTACTTC. Together with reference TRBV18 and TRBJ2-7, the CDR3 gives the full variable domain: NAGVMQNPRHLVRRRGQEARLRCSPMKGHSHVYWYRQLPEEGLKFMVYLQKENIIDESGMPKERFSAEFPKEGPSILRIQQVVRGDSAAYFCASSPIDRGLIGEQYFGPGTRLTVT.

V gene TRBV6-2 or TRBV6-3 combines with J gene TRBJ2-3, with a possible D match to TRBD1 (6 bases). This CDR3 contains 16 residues. The V gene's germline CDR1 is MNHEY and CDR2 SVGEGT. Trimming took off 4 bases at V and 6 bases at J, with 20 bases between the two ends. CDR3 in amino acids: CASSSMGAGARDTQYF. CDR3 nucleotides: TGTGCCAGCAGTTCCATGGGGGCCGGGGCGCGGGATACGCAGTATTTT.

CDR3 sequence (DNA): TGTGCCAGTAGTACATGGGGACAGCTCTATGGCTACACCTTC. Its translation: CASSTWGQLYGYTF. The chain is built from TRBV19 and TRBJ1-2, with TRBD1 matching over 7 bases. Trimming cost V 4 bases and J 4 bases; bases outside gene matches: 6. This CDR3 contains 14 residues. Germline CDR1 and CDR2: LNHDA and SQIVND (reference sequence).

This clonotype was picked up many times. The genes are TRBV7-2 and TRBJ2-3, with 10 bases lining up with TRBD2. CDR3 length: 17 amino acids. With 1 base clipped from V and 5 bases from J, the junction kept 9 bases outside the gene matches. Germline values: CDR1 SGHTA, CDR2 FQGNSA. This chain's CDR3 is CASSLGISGGAVDTQYF. The CDR3 DNA sequence: TGTGCCAGCAGCTTAGGCATAAGCGGGGGGGCCGTAGATACGCAGTATTTT. The complete variable domain, with remaining parts taken from reference TRBV7-2 and TRBJ2-3, reads GAGVSQSPSNKVTEKGKDVELRCDPISGHTALYWYRQSLGQGLEFLIYFQGNSAPDKSGLPSDRFSAERTGGSVSTLTIQRTQQEDSAVYLCASSLGISGGAVDTQYFGPGTRLTVL.

In its sample, this clonotype was seen a few times. The chain links TRBV6-5 to TRBJ2-3; either TRBD1 or TRBD2 may supply D (6 bases each). CDR1 MNHEY and CDR2 SVGAGI come from the germline V gene. V gave up 2 bases and J gave up 8 bases, with 20 bases separating them. This CDR3 spans 16 amino acids. Written as DNA, the CDR3 is TGTGCCAGCAGTTACGGACGAGTAGGGGGGTTAAGTACGCAGTATTTT. Protein product: CASSYGRVGGLSTQYF.

This clonotype was detected many times. The chain joins TRBV6-5 to TRBJ1-6; D remains ambiguous. The CDR3 has 16 residues. Trimming stripped 5 bases from V and 9 bases from J, with 20 bases between. Germline V gene data show CDR1 as MNHEY and CDR2 as SVGAGI. DNA for the CDR3: TGTGCCAGCAGTGAAACGTTGACACGGGGTAGTTCACCCCTCCACTTT. Amino acid sequence: CASSETLTRGSSPLHF.

This clonotype showed up just a few times. Compared with germline, one end of the junction differs, possibly owing to a read error. The V gene is TRBV27, the J gene TRBJ2-5, with TRBD2 matching over 7 bases. This CDR3 comprises 12 residues. The germline CDR1 and CDR2 sequences are MNHEY and SMNVEV (reference sequence). CDR3: CASRRGIRDLFF. As DNA, the CDR3 is TGTGCCAGCAGGCGGGGGATCCGGGACCTCTTCTTC.

The chain carries TRBV12-3 or TRBV12-4 and TRBJ1-2, with a possible D match to TRBD1 (5 bases). The CDR3 sequence is 15 residues long. Between the trimmed V and J ends, which lost 0 bases and 4 bases, there was a span of 12 bases. CDR3 sequence reads: CASSLAQGGGYGYTF. The CDR3 nucleotides read TGTGCCAGCAGTTTAGCCCAGGGCGGAGGCTATGGCTACACCTTC.

This clonotype was observed a few times. The chain employs TRBV7-2 and TRBJ2-2; 7 bases line up with TRBD2. V trimming: 3 bases; J trimming: 3 bases; junction bases outside the gene matches: 4. This CDR3 comprises 15 residues. Looked up from germline, CDR1 is SGHTA and CDR2 is FQGNSA. The CDR3 loop is CASSFRLADTGELFF. The CDR3 DNA reads TGTGCCAGCAGCTTTCGGCTAGCGGACACCGGGGAGCTGTTTTTT. Variable domain in full (rest from reference TRBV7-2 and TRBJ2-2): GAGVSQSPSNKVTEKGKDVELRCDPISGHTALYWYRQSLGQGLEFLIYFQGNSAPDKSGLPSDRFSAERTGGSVSTLTIQRTQQEDSAVYLCASSFRLADTGELFFGEGSRLTVL.

The chain employs TRBV4-3 and TRBJ1-6; D gene unclear. Germline V gives CDR1 LGHNA, CDR2 YSLEER. This CDR3 contains 18 residues. The germline V and J ends were trimmed by 1 base and 0 bases, with 13 bases remaining between them. The CDR3 coding sequence is TGCGCCAGCAGCCAAGGTGTGGCAGGTCCCTCCTATAATTCACCCCTCCACTTT. Translated: CASSQGVAGPSYNSPLHF.

The rearrangement uses TRBV10-3 and TRBJ2-5; D perhaps matches TRBD2 (5 bases). V lost 4 bases and J lost 3, with 9 bases in between. CDR1 is ENHRY and CDR2 is SYGVKD in the germline V gene. This CDR3 spans 13 amino acids. As DNA, the CDR3 is TGTGCCATCAGTGGTTCGGGGAAAGAGACCCAGTACTTC. As protein: CAISGSGKETQYF.

The chain couples TRBV15 to TRBJ1-1; D is ambiguous. The germline gives CDR1 LNHNV, CDR2 YYDKDF (reference sequence). The CDR3 is 13 amino acids. V lost 5 bases to trimming and J lost 4 bases, with 11 bases between them. The CDR3 protein is CATSVGGGTEAFF. CDR3 in DNA: TGTGCCACCAGCGTGGGAGGTGGCACTGAAGCTTTCTTT.

This clonotype was counted a few times. The chain uses TRBV7-2 and TRBJ2-4; 8 positions match TRBD1. CDR3 length equals 15 residues. In germline, CDR1 is SGHTA, CDR2 FQGNSA. V lost 0 bases, J lost 4 bases, and 2 bases stayed unmatched. In DNA form, the CDR3 reads TGTGCCAGCAGCTTAGCCAGGACAGGGAAAAACATTCAGTACTTC. Its translation: CASSLARTGKNIQYF.

This chain links TRBV23-1 with TRBJ2-5; perhaps D is TRBD1 or TRBD2 (6 bases each). TRBV23-1 is classed as an ORF, of uncertain function. This CDR3 has 16 residues. The ends were cut back, 4 bases at V and 3 bases at J, with 18 bases in the middle. The CDR3 reads CASSRQGWGVEETQYF. CDR3 in DNA: TGCGCCAGCAGTCGGCAGGGGTGGGGGGTTGAAGAGACCCAGTACTTC.

This clonotype was observed a few times. The chain links TRBV4-1 to TRBJ2-2; 9 bases match TRBD2. CDR3 length: 16 amino acids. V gave up 4 bases and J gave up 5 bases; unmatched junction bases: 8. Germline CDR1 reads MGHRA; CDR2 reads YSYEKL. CDR3 sequence reads: CASSLAGVSMTGELFF. The DNA for the CDR3 is TGCGCCAGCAGCCTAGCGGGGGTCTCAATGACCGGGGAGCTGTTTTTT.

This clonotype was recorded a few times. The chain has TRBV29-1 and TRBJ2-5; 13 bases fit TRBD2. The junction had 3 bases not matched to a gene; V was cut back by 6 bases and J by 2 bases. There are 14 residues in the CDR3. Germline CDR1 is SQVTM and CDR2 is ANQGSEA. The CDR3, as DNA: TGCAGCGTCTCGACTAGCGGGGGGCAAGAGACCCAGTACTTC. This encodes CSVSTSGGQETQYF.

The chain links TRBV20-1 to TRBJ2-7; 11 bases match TRBD1. V lost 1 base and J lost 2; bases outside the gene matches: 4. The germline V gene encodes CDR1 DFQATT and CDR2 SNEGSKA (reference sequence). The CDR3 runs to 15 residues. CDR3 nucleotide sequence: TGCAGTGCTAGAGTCAGGGGACAGGGGGCCTACGAGCAGTACTTC. This gives the protein CSARVRGQGAYEQYF.

There are a few counts of this clonotype. J is TRBJ1-4 and V is TRBV12-3 or TRBV12-4, with 9 bases that match TRBD1. The J segment lost 6 bases and the V segment lost 5 bases, leaving 4 bases of the junction unmatched. This CDR3 spans 14 amino acids. CDR3 nucleotide sequence: TGTGCCAGCAGTCACCGGGACAGGGATGAAAAACTGTTTTTT. Its translation: CASSHRDRDEKLFF.

The chain links TRBV29-1 to TRBJ2-6, with 7 bases lining up with TRBD1. J gave up 0 bases and V 7 bases, and 6 bases lay outside the gene matches. Germline CDR1 is SQVTM and CDR2 is ANQGSEA. The CDR3 totals 15 residues. CDR3 sequence (DNA): TGCAGCGCCGGGACAGTTAACTCTGGGGCCAACGTCCTGACTTTC. Translation: CSAGTVNSGANVLTF. Filled out from reference TRBV29-1 and TRBJ2-6, the complete variable domain reads SAVISQKPSRDICQRGTSLTIQCQVDSQVTMMFWYRQQPGQSLTLIATANQGSEATYESGFVIDKFPISRPNLTFSTLTVSNMSPEDSSIYLCSAGTVNSGANVLTFGAGSRLTVL.

The rearrangement links TRBV5-1 to TRBJ1-2, with 8 positions matching TRBD1. J was trimmed by 6 bases and V by 1 base; bases with no gene match: 8. CDR1 SGHRS and CDR2 YFSETQ come from the germline V gene. CDR3 size: 15 residues. For the CDR3, the DNA is TGCGCCAGCAGCTTGCCCCTCGGGACAGGCGATGGCTACACCTTC. This translates into CASSLPLGTGDGYTF. The full variable domain, with the rest looked up from reference TRBV5-1 and TRBJ1-2, is KAGVTQTPRYLIKTRGQQVTLSCSPISGHRSVSWYQQTPGQGLQFLFEYFSETQRNKGNFPGRFSGRQFSNSRSEMNVSTLELGDSALYLCASSLPLGTGDGYTFGSGTRLTVV.

This clonotype was detected many times. V usage is TRBV12-3 or TRBV12-4 and J usage is TRBJ2-1; 8 bases align to TRBD2. The CDR3 totals 16 residues. V lost 5 bases, J lost 2 bases, and 8 bases stayed unmatched. DNA for the CDR3: TGTGCCAGCAGTGGAAGGACTAGCCGGCCCTACAATGAGCAGTTCTTC. Its translation: CASSGRTSRPYNEQFF.